The rows below give T cell receptor beta chains drawn from one sample of a study of human T cells and chemical hapten exposure. TCRdb analysed the RACE reads with MiXCR anew, one entry per CDR3 protein. The repertoire has around 130,000 distinct CDR3 sequences, roughly 10% of them found once; the top ten carry 1.3% to 1.5%. The specimen was whole blood, collected in connection with sensitization to the hapten diphenylcyclopropenone (DPC). All receptors come from a woman aged 45-65 years with alopecia areata. Some clones in this sample may be carry-over from other donors' samples. Each CDR3 is given with its conserved first and last residue. Size values are once, few and many counts, or a class for expanded clones, and some rows have none.

V gene	J gene	clone size	CDR3 protein
TRBV20-1	TRBJ2-1	many	CSARDNYNEQFF
TRBV6-6	TRBJ2-1	-	CASSSPVTSSSYNEQFF
TRBV11-2	TRBJ2-7	-	CASTQVRGVYEQYF
TRBV5-1	TRBJ1-1	-	CASSPRWGRETEAFF
TRBV20-1	TRBJ2-1	-	CSARGLGSSYNEQFF
TRBV20-1	TRBJ2-3	few	CSARESASAGDTQYF
TRBV20-1	TRBJ2-3	few	CSASTSANTDTQYF
TRBV3-1	TRBJ1-2	-	CASSQAGESGYTF
TRBV20-1	TRBJ1-2	many	CSARPSDRGPNYGYTF
TRBV18	TRBJ1-4	few	CASSPRRENEKLFF
TRBV3-1	TRBJ2-1	many	CASSQEASGSSYNEQFF
TRBV7-2	TRBJ2-1	-	CASSLSGYNEQFF
TRBV20-1	TRBJ2-7	few	CSARGVAGEYEQYF
TRBV5-1	TRBJ2-7	-	CASSLGGAEQYF
TRBV7-8	TRBJ1-5	few	CASSPGANSNQPQHF
TRBV5-1	TRBJ2-1	many	CASSLGQGGEFF
TRBV7-9	TRBJ2-7	many	CAPAGGPGEQYF
TRBV12-3/TRBV12-4	TRBJ2-1	-	CASSWDRGDVDEQFF
TRBV3-1	TRBJ2-3	many	CASSPEHHPGDTQYF
TRBV7-2	TRBJ2-7	-	CASSLAMTGVYEQYF
TRBV7-2	TRBJ1-2	-	CASSPGLSSYGYTF
TRBV9	TRBJ2-5	-	CASSPRGQGLRYPQYF
TRBV9	TRBJ2-2	-	CASSFFDSGVNTGELFF
TRBV4-2	TRBJ2-5	few	CASSQGGQSQETQYF
TRBV7-3	TRBJ2-3	few	CASSLIPGLAGGTSTDTQYF
TRBV6-2/TRBV6-3	TRBJ2-7	few	CASSYGVYRGEQYF
TRBV10-3	TRBJ2-5	many	CAIKAELAGLLF
TRBV29-1	TRBJ2-7	-	CSVPGQGAYEQYF
TRBV5-6	TRBJ1-4	-	CASSMTGVDEKLFF
TRBV20-1	TRBJ2-1	few	CSAVGLAGDGFF
TRBV6-2/TRBV6-3	TRBJ1-3	-	CASRKLRTPEVGNTIYF
TRBV28	TRBJ2-3	-	CASRKRTFSTDTQYF
TRBV27	TRBJ2-3	few	CASSSGGANTDTQYF
TRBV20-1	TRBJ2-5	-	CSARDGRTPEETQYF
TRBV14	TRBJ2-3	-	CASSLRKMAGGITDTQYF
TRBV24-1	TRBJ2-7	many	CATSDFRRGSYEQYF
TRBV7-8	TRBJ2-7	many	CASSLGQNYEQYF
TRBV18	TRBJ2-7	-	CASSPPLTSYEQYF
TRBV5-4	TRBJ2-7	-	CASSSGGIYEQYF
TRBV6-5	TRBJ2-1	-	CASSLLTSGSYNEQFF
TRBV5-4	TRBJ2-6	many	CASSSRVAGSGANVLTF
TRBV4-2	TRBJ2-1	many	CASSQDWGRAGRYNEQFF
TRBV19	TRBJ2-1	-	CASTRSYGDNEQFF
TRBV12-3/TRBV12-4	TRBJ2-1	-	CASSLSGLANNEQFF
TRBV14	TRBJ2-3	few	CASSQLRKGRGTDTQYF
TRBV7-8	TRBJ2-3	few	CASTPSRDTQYF
TRBV25-1	TRBJ2-1	-	CASSEYGRGDYNEQFF
TRBV2	TRBJ2-7	many	CASSEAARVSYEQYF
TRBV7-2	TRBJ2-3	-	CASSSKGVVPTDTQYF
TRBV27	TRBJ2-3	few	CASSWSVKDTQYF
TRBV6-5	TRBJ2-7	-	CASHGDPYEQYF
TRBV15	TRBJ1-6	-	CATRSDRGSYNSPLHF
TRBV2	TRBJ1-1	-	CASSRTGRFEAFF
TRBV29-1	TRBJ2-5	-	CSVEEKGVRTQYF
TRBV9	TRBJ1-2	-	CASSPDLPYGYTF